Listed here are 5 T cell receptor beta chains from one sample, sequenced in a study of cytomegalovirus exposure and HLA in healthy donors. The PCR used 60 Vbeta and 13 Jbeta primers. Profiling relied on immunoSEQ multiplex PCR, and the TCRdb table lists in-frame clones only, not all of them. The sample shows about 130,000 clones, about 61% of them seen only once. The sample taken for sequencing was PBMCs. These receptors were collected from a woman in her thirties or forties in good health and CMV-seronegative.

Written as DNA, the CDR3 is TGTGCCAGCAGCCAAGTAGGGGTGGAAGTGGACAGGGGGTTTTCGGAGACCCAGTACTTC. Its translation: CASSQVGVEVDRGFSETQYF. The chain links TRBV4-2 to TRBJ2-5, with 10 bases aligning to TRBD1. V dropped 1 base and J dropped 5; count of bases not matched to a gene: 19. The CDR3 is 20 residues long. Germline V lookup: CDR1 LGHNA, CDR2 YNFKEQ.

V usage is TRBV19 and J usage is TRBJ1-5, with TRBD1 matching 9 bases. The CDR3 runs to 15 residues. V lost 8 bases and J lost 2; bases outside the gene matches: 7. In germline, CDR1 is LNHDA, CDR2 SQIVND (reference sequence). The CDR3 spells CASRQGGSGNQPQHF. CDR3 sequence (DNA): TGTGCCAGTCGACAGGGGGGCTCTGGCAATCAGCCCCAGCATTTT.

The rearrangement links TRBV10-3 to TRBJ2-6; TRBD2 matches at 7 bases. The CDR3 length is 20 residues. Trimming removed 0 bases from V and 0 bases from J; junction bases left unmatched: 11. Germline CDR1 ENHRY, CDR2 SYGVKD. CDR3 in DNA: TGTGCCATCAGTGAGTCGCACGGACTAGGACGGAACTCTGGGGCCAACGTCCTGACTTTC. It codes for CAISESHGLGRNSGANVLTF.

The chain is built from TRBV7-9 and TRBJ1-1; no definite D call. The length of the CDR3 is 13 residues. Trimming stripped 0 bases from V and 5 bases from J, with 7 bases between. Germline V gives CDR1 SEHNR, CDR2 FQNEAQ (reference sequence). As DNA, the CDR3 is TGTGCCAGCAGCTTAGCTCAGAAGACTGAAGCTTTCTTT. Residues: CASSLAQKTEAFF.

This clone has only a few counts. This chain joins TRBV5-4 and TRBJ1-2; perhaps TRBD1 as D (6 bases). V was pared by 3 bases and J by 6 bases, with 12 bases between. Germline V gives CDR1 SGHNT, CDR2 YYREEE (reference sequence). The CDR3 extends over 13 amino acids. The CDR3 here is CASSSTQGDGYTF. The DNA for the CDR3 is TGTGCCAGCAGCTCGACACAGGGAGATGGCTACACCTTC.